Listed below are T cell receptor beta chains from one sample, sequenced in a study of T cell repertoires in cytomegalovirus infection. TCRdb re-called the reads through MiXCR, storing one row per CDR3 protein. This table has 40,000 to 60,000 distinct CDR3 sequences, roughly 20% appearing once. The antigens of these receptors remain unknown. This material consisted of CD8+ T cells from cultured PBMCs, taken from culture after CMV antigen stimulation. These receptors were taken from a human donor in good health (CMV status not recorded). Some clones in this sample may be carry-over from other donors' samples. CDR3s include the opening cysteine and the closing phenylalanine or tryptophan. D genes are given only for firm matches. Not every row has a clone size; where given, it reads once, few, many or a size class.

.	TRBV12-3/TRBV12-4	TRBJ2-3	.	CASSLRWRGHADTQYF	TGTGCCAGCAGCCTTCGTTGGCGGGGACACGCAGATACGCAGTATTTT
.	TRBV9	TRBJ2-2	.	CASSVATGGDTGELFF	TGTGCCAGCAGCGTAGCTACTGGAGGGGACACCGGGGAGCTGTTTTTT
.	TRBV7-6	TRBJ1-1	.	CASTPERTFMNTEAFF	TGTGCCAGCACCCCGGAGAGGACCTTTATGAACACTGAAGCTTTCTTT
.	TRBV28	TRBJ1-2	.	CASSTRGYGYTF	TGTGCCAGCAGTACCAGGGGATATGGCTACACCTTC
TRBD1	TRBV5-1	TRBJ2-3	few	CASSSNRGTTDTQYF	TGCGCCAGCAGCTCGAACAGGGGTACAACAGATACGCAGTATTTT
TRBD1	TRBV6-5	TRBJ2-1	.	CASSPDRGHDNEQFF	TGTGCCAGCAGTCCGGACAGGGGACATGACAATGAGCAGTTCTTC
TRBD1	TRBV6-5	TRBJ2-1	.	CASSSRDRYEFF	TGTGCCAGCAGTTCCCGGGACAGGTACGAGTTCTTC
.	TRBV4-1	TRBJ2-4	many	CASSQDTSTGENIQYF	TGCGCCAGCAGCCAAGATACAAGCACGGGGGAAAACATTCAGTACTTC
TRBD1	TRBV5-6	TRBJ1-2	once	CASSRGTGIGYGYTF	TGTGCCAGCAGCCGCGGGACAGGGATTGGCTATGGCTACACCTTC
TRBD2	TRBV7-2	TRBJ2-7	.	CASSLAGGRTFSYEQYF	TGTGCCAGCAGCTTAGCTGGCGGGAGGACCTTTTCCTACGAGCAGTACTTC
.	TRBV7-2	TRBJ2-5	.	CASSLAQGQETQYF	TGTGCCAGCAGCTTAGCACAGGGCCAAGAGACCCAGTACTTC
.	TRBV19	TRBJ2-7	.	CASSPTGRQWTYEQYF	TGTGCCAGTAGTCCTACCGGCAGACAGTGGACCTACGAGCAGTACTTC
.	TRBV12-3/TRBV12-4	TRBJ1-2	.	CASSALHQGTAYGYTF	TGTGCCAGCAGTGCTCTTCACCAAGGGACGGCCTATGGCTACACCTTC